This entry lists 29 T cell receptor beta chains sequenced from one sample in a study of identical twins. TCRdb reprocessed the 5' RACE reads via MiXCR and lists one record per CDR3 protein. Of over 200,000 distinct CDR3 sequences listed, approximately 9% are singletons. Sequencing input: memory (CD45RO+) T cells sorted from blood. All receptors come from a woman aged 18-35 years in good health.

The chain combines TRBV11-2 with TRBJ2-7, with 7 bases lining up with TRBD1. Germline V gene sequence: CDR1 SGHAT, CDR2 FQNNGV. V was pared by 5 bases and J by 1 base, with 5 bases of the junction left unmatched. CDR3 length: 14 residues. The CDR3 nucleotides read TGTGCCAGCAGCCTTGGGACAGAATCCTACGAGCAGTACTTC. Amino acid sequence: CASSLGTESYEQYF.

This clonotype appeared a few times. The J gene is TRBJ2-1, the V gene TRBV29-1; TRBD2 agrees at 9 bases. J lost 6 bases, V lost 5 bases, and 11 bases had no gene match. The germline V gene has CDR1 SQVTM and CDR2 ANQGSEA. The CDR3 covers 15 residues. The CDR3 region is CSVSGVAGEGNEQFF. The CDR3 DNA follows: TGCAGCGTTTCCGGAGTAGCGGGAGAGGGCAATGAGCAGTTCTTC.

This clonotype has more than one count but fewer than ten. The chain links TRBV20-1 to TRBJ1-6, with D possibly matching TRBD1 (6 bases). The CDR3 sequence is 14 residues long. V was clipped by 6 bases and J by 5 bases, with 14 bases between them. Germline CDR1 reads DFQATT; CDR2 reads SNEGSKA (reference sequence). CDR3 sequence: CSAAGEANNSPLHF. Here the CDR3 DNA reads TGCAGTGCAGCAGGGGAGGCCAATAATTCACCCCTCCACTTT.

The chain couples TRBV7-8 to TRBJ2-1, with TRBD2 matching over 8 bases. The junction had 4 bases not matched to a gene; V was cut back by 0 bases and J by 6 bases. CDR1 and CDR2 (germline): SGHVS, FQNEAQ. The CDR3 runs 15 residues. CDR3 residues: CASSLAGLAGNEQFF. The CDR3 nucleotides are TGTGCCAGCAGCTTAGCGGGCCTAGCGGGCAATGAGCAGTTCTTC.

In this sample, this clonotype turned up many times. The chain employs TRBV4-3 and TRBJ2-1; TRBD2 agrees at 10 bases. Per germline, CDR1 LGHNA and CDR2 YSLEER. The CDR3 is 17 amino acids. Trimming removed 0 bases from V and 8 bases from J; junction bases left unmatched: 10. CDR3 in DNA: TGCGCCAGCAGCCAAGATTCGAGCGGGAGGGCCTTCTATGAGCAGTTCTTC. It is translated as CASSQDSSGRAFYEQFF.

As regards this clonotype: A much bigger clone sits one base away, suggesting this may be a read error. The CDR3: CASSLEASCETQYF. The CDR3 region has the DNA TGTGCCAGCAGCTTGGAGGCTAGCTGCGAGACCCAGTACTTC. The genes are TRBV5-4 and TRBJ2-5, with D maybe TRBD2 (5 bases). The V end lost 0 bases, the J end lost 5 bases, and 11 bases lay between the germline ends. Looked up from germline, CDR1 is SGHNT and CDR2 is YYREEE (reference sequence). The CDR3 consists of 14 residues.

This clonotype was recorded many times. The chain couples TRBV5-1 to TRBJ2-7, with a tentative D call TRBD1 (6 bases). This CDR3 comprises 14 residues. The germline V gene has CDR1 SGHRS and CDR2 YFSETQ. Trimming took 0 bases from V and 5 from J, leaving 12 bases between them. CDR3 DNA: TGCGCCAGCAGCTTGGTAACAGGGTCAAACGAGCAGTACTTC. Amino acids: CASSLVTGSNEQYF.

Many counts were recorded for this clonotype. This chain uses TRBV12-3 or TRBV12-4 with TRBJ1-1, with 9 bases lining up with TRBD1. CDR3 length equals 13 residues. Trimming removed 6 bases from V and 11 bases from J; junction bases left unmatched: 10. CDR3 amino acids: CASSPARDRDAFF. CDR3 nucleotides: TGTGCCAGCAGCCCTGCCCGGGACAGGGACGCTTTCTTT.

This clonotype was detected only a few times. The chain couples TRBV27 to TRBJ2-3; 7 bases fit TRBD1. There are 15 residues in the CDR3. Germline lookup yields CDR1 MNHEY and CDR2 SMNVEV (reference sequence). After removal of 4 bases from V and 2 bases from J, the junction contained 6 bases not matched to a gene. CDR3 protein: CASSYRQGNTDTQYF. The CDR3 DNA follows: TGTGCCAGCAGTTACCGACAGGGTAACACAGATACGCAGTATTTT.

The genes are TRBV6-1 and TRBJ2-1; 11 bases are a match to TRBD2. CDR3 length: 15 amino acids. Germline V gives CDR1 MNHNS, CDR2 SASEGT. V lost 0 bases and J lost 7; bases outside the gene matches: 2. Written as DNA, the CDR3 is TGTGCCAGCAGTGAAGCGGCTAGCGGGAGGAATGAGCAGTTCTTC. Translation: CASSEAASGRNEQFF.

A few counts support this clonotype. This chain joins TRBV20-1 and TRBJ2-1, with 9 nucleotides matching TRBD2. CDR3 length: 17 residues. Losses at the gene ends were 5 bases for V and 3 bases for J; bases not matched to a gene: 14. CDR1 DFQATT and CDR2 SNEGSKA come from the germline V gene (reference sequence). This CDR3 is CSAFSLTGTSHYNEQFF. The CDR3, as DNA: TGCAGTGCTTTCTCACTTACCGGGACTAGCCACTACAATGAGCAGTTCTTC.

This clonotype was detected a few times. The CDR3 region has the DNA TGTGCCAGCAGCTTACGGGGGACCCCCGATGAGCAGTTCTTC. It specifies CASSLRGTPDEQFF. The rearrangement uses TRBV7-2 and TRBJ2-1; D perhaps matches TRBD2 (6 bases). Germline CDR1 is SGHTA and CDR2 is FQGNSA. The CDR3 runs 14 residues. Trimming took off 2 bases at V and 8 bases at J, with 13 bases between the two ends.

The gene calls are TRBV29-1 and TRBJ1-4; no clear D. Per germline, CDR1 SQVTM and CDR2 ANQGSEA. The CDR3 length is 10 residues. The V and J ends lost 7 bases and 4 bases respectively, with 4 bases between them. In nucleotides, the CDR3 is TGCAGCGGAGATAATGAAAAACTGTTTTTT. Residues: CSGDNEKLFF.

The chain carries TRBV9 and TRBJ2-7, with a tentative D call TRBD2 (5 bases). This CDR3 region has 16 residues. Germline lookup yields CDR1 SGDLS and CDR2 YYNGEE. V was pared by 2 bases and J by 2 bases, with 17 bases between. Here the CDR3 reads CASSVALLEAPYEQYF. As DNA, the CDR3 is TGTGCCAGCAGCGTGGCCCTACTAGAGGCCCCCTACGAGCAGTACTTC.

This clonotype was recorded a few times. The rearrangement links TRBV14 to TRBJ2-3, with TRBD2 identical over 7 bases. The CDR3 totals 17 residues. V lost 3 bases and J lost 5; bases outside the gene matches: 14. The germline CDR1 and CDR2 sequences are SGHDN and FVKESK. CDR3 DNA: TGTGCCAGCAGCCAGGCGAGCGGGGTCCGTGTGGGAGATACGCAGTATTTT. Protein product: CASSQASGVRVGDTQYF.

The V gene is TRBV29-1, the J gene TRBJ1-2; D remains unclear. Trimming removed 4 bases at V and 0 bases at J, with 15 bases between. CDR1 is SQVTM, CDR2 ANQGSEA, per germline. The CDR3 covers 15 residues. The CDR3 spells CSVVPNRYPNYGYTF. The CDR3 coding sequence is TGCAGCGTTGTCCCTAACAGATACCCTAACTATGGCTACACCTTC. The full variable domain, completed using reference TRBV29-1 and TRBJ1-2, is SAVISQKPSRDICQRGTSLTIQCQVDSQVTMMFWYRQQPGQSLTLIATANQGSEATYESGFVIDKFPISRPNLTFSTLTVSNMSPEDSSIYLCSVVPNRYPNYGYTFGSGTRLTVV.

This clonotype was seen a few times. The V and J genes are TRBV6-1 and TRBJ2-1, with D perhaps given as TRBD1 or TRBD2 (5 bases each). Trimming left V 4 bases short and J 4 bases short, with 11 bases between. CDR3 length: 14 amino acids. Germline V CDR1 and CDR2: MNHNS, SASEGT. The CDR3 loop reads CASSGDLGYNEQFF. The CDR3 DNA is TGTGCCAGCAGTGGGGACCTAGGATACAATGAGCAGTTCTTC.

This clonotype was recorded at least ten times. This chain joins TRBV4-1 and TRBJ1-2; D possibly corresponds to TRBD1 (6 bases). Deletions cut 0 bases from V and 6 bases from J, with 11 bases between. This CDR3 contains 14 residues. CDR1 is MGHRA and CDR2 is YSYEKL in the germline V gene. CDR3 protein: CASSQDGRGNGYTF. CDR3 DNA sequence: TGCGCCAGCAGCCAAGACGGCAGGGGAAATGGCTACACCTTC.

The chain joins TRBV7-9 to TRBJ2-3; possibly TRBD1 for D (6 bases). The CDR3 consists of 11 residues. Germline V gene lookup returns CDR1 SEHNR and CDR2 FQNEAQ (reference sequence). Trimming removed 5 bases at V and 14 bases at J, with 14 bases between. In DNA, the CDR3 is TGTGCCAGCAGCCCATGGGGGCCGGCGTATTTT. Translation: CASSPWGPAYF.

There are a few counts of this clonotype. The chain combines TRBV5-5 with TRBJ1-2, with 11 bases fitting TRBD1. The CDR3 loop spans 15 amino acids. V lost 3 bases and J lost 8; bases outside the gene matches: 9. The germline V gene has CDR1 SGHKS and CDR2 YYEKEE (reference sequence). The CDR3: CASSWTLDRGRGYTF. The CDR3 coding sequence is TGTGCCAGCAGCTGGACCCTGGACAGGGGGCGAGGCTACACCTTC.

This clonotype showed up many times. The chain is built from TRBV12-3 or TRBV12-4 and TRBJ1-2; D might be TRBD1 (6 bases). The CDR3 loop spans 13 amino acids. Trimming took 6 bases from V and 8 from J, leaving 16 bases between them. DNA of the CDR3: TGTGCCAGCAGCCCGAACAGGGAACTCGGCTACACCTTC. Translation: CASSPNRELGYTF.

This clonotype was detected only a few times. The CDR3: CSARLAGESYEQYF. As DNA, the CDR3 is TGCAGTGCTAGACTAGCGGGGGAATCCTACGAGCAGTACTTC. The genes are TRBV20-1 and TRBJ2-7; 10 nucleotides agree with TRBD2. V lost 2 bases to trimming and J lost 1 base; unmatched junction nucleotides: 2. The CDR3 has 14 residues. Germline CDR1 and CDR2: DFQATT and SNEGSKA (reference sequence).

The J gene is TRBJ1-3, the V gene TRBV5-4; 7 bases map to TRBD1. The germline gives CDR1 SGHNT, CDR2 YYREEE (reference sequence). J was trimmed by 0 bases and V by 6 bases; bases with no gene match: 6. CDR3 length equals 15 residues. For the CDR3, the DNA is TGTGCCAGCACGGCAGGGGGACACTCTGGAAACACCATATATTTT. Amino acid sequence: CASTAGGHSGNTIYF.

This clonotype has just a few counts. The chain joins TRBV5-6 to TRBJ2-3; possible D gene TRBD2, 5 bases. V was shortened by 4 bases and J by 3 bases, with 12 bases between the two germline ends. CDR1 SGHDT and CDR2 YYEEEE come from the germline V gene. The CDR3 contains 14 residues. The CDR3 loop is CASSGSRVTDTQYF. The CDR3 nucleotides read TGTGCCAGCAGCGGGAGTCGCGTGACAGATACGCAGTATTTT.

This clonotype was counted at least ten times. The chain couples TRBV4-2 to TRBJ2-3, with a possible D match to TRBD2 (6 bases). Looked up from germline, CDR1 is LGHNA and CDR2 is YNFKEQ. There are 15 residues in the CDR3. V lost 3 bases and J lost 0, with 10 bases in between. The CDR3 here is CASSQRGTSTDTQYF. The CDR3 region has the DNA TGTGCCAGCAGCCAGCGGGGTACTAGCACAGATACGCAGTATTTT.

The chain joins TRBV11-3 to TRBJ2-2, with 9 bases matching TRBD1. V lost 3 bases, J lost 4 bases, and 3 bases stayed unmatched. This CDR3 is 15 amino acids long. CDR1 SGHNT and CDR2 YENEEA come from the germline V gene. CDR3 residues: CASSFDRGFTGELFF. The CDR3 region has the DNA TGTGCCAGCAGCTTTGACAGGGGGTTCACCGGGGAGCTGTTTTTT.

This clonotype was seen at least ten times. The CDR3 DNA follows: TGCAGTGCTAGTAGCCCCCTAGGGGTTGTAACAGATACGCAGTATTTT. Translating it yields CSASSPLGVVTDTQYF. This chain links TRBV20-1 with TRBJ2-3, with D tentatively TRBD1 (5 bases). V shed 3 bases and J shed 3 bases, with 19 bases lying between them. This CDR3 is 16 amino acids long. In germline, CDR1 is DFQATT, CDR2 SNEGSKA (reference sequence).

This clonotype was counted many times. The rearrangement links TRBV12-3 or TRBV12-4 to TRBJ1-1, with D maybe TRBD1 (6 bases). This CDR3 is built from 16 residues. Trimming left V 6 bases short and J 4 bases short, with 21 bases between. CDR3 DNA sequence: TGTGCCAGCAGCCCTGGAGGAGGGGGGAAAGGCACTGAAGCTTTCTTT. This gives the protein CASSPGGGGKGTEAFF.

This clonotype was seen a few times. This chain joins TRBV12-3 or TRBV12-4 and TRBJ1-5; D unclear. CDR3 length: 14 amino acids. Trimming cost V 8 bases and J 4 bases, with 15 bases left between them. DNA of the CDR3: TGTGCCAGCGGGCTCCGGGATTTTAATCAGCCCCAGCATTTT. It codes for CASGLRDFNQPQHF.